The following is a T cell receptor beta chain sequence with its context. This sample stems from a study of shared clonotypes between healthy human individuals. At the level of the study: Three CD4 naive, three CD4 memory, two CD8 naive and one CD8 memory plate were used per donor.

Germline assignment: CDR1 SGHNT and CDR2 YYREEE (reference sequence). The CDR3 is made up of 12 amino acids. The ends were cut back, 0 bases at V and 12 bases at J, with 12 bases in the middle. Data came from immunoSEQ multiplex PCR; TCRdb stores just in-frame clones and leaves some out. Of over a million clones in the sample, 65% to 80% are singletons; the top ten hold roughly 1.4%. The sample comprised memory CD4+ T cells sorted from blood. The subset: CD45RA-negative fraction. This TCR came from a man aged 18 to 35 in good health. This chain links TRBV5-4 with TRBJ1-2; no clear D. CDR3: CASSLANVDNTF. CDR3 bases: TGTGCCAGCAGCTTGGCCAACGTTGACAACACCTTC.